What follows are 5 T cell receptor beta chains derived from one specimen sequenced in a study of CD8+ T cells in alopecia areata. CD4+ cells from five patients were sorted into CD25+CD127- cells. In each case, RNA was isolated and then reverse transcribed into cDNA as the sequencing template. The assay was immunoSEQ multiplex PCR, and TCRdb's table has in-frame clones only and misses some. Among 30,000 to 45,000 clones, under 65% were seen once, and the ten largest hold about 1.8%. The sample comprised CD4+ Tregs sorted from blood. All receptors derive from a human donor with alopecia areata.

V and J are TRBV19 and TRBJ2-7; the match to TRBD2 covers 11 bases. Germline V gives CDR1 LNHDA, CDR2 SQIVND (reference sequence). The J segment lost 3 bases and the V segment lost 3 bases, leaving 10 bases of the junction unmatched. The CDR3 loop spans 17 amino acids. CDR3 nucleotide sequence: TGTGCCAGTAGTATCGCCGGTGGGACTAGCGGAATCTACGAGCAGTACTTC. Protein sequence: CASSIAGGTSGIYEQYF.

The CDR3 DNA is TGTGCCAGCAGCTTAGGACGGGAGTTGCAGTATTTT. Protein: CASSLGRELQYF. The V and J genes are TRBV7-8 and TRBJ2-3; D is perhaps TRBD2 (6 bases). The ends were cut back, 1 base at V and 11 bases at J, with 10 bases in the middle. Germline assignment: CDR1 SGHVS and CDR2 FQNEAQ. CDR3 size: 12 residues.

In this sample, this clone turned up once. The chain carries TRBV7-9 and TRBJ2-3, with D perhaps given as TRBD1 or TRBD2 (5 bases each). Germline loops: CDR1 SEHNR, CDR2 FQNEAQ (reference sequence). Trimming pared 3 bases from V and 4 bases from J, leaving 8 bases between. The CDR3 is 13 residues long. CDR3: CASSFEGSDTQYF. In nucleotides, the CDR3 is TGTGCCAGCAGCTTTGAGGGGTCAGATACGCAGTATTTT.

On this clone itself: Additional DNA sequences in this sample encode the identical CDR3. The rearrangement links TRBV7-2 to TRBJ1-1; 7 positions agree with TRBD1. Germline CDR1 and CDR2: SGHTA and FQGNSA. There are 13 residues in the CDR3. V shed 5 bases, J shed 2 bases, and the junction held 2 bases outside the gene matches. CDR3 nucleotides: TGTGCCAGCAGCCGGGACAGAAACACTGAAGCTTTCTTT. This encodes CASSRDRNTEAFF.

V usage is TRBV19 and J usage is TRBJ1-1; D is uncertain. V was shortened by 7 bases and J by 0 bases, with 18 bases between the two germline ends. The CDR3 is 16 residues long. Germline V gene sequence: CDR1 LNHDA, CDR2 SQIVND (reference sequence). CDR3 sequence reads: CASNRNGLRLNTEAFF. The CDR3 DNA is TGTGCCAGTAACCGGAACGGACTAAGGTTGAACACTGAAGCTTTCTTT. Full variable domain (rest looked up from reference TRBV19 and TRBJ1-1): DGGITQSPKYLFRKEGQNVTLSCEQNLNHDAMYWYRQDPGQGLRLIYYSQIVNDFQKGDIAEGYSVSREKKESFPLTVTSAQKNPTAFYLCASNRNGLRLNTEAFFGQGTRLTVV.